The clone carrying this T cell receptor beta chain was seen a few times. Its antigen remains unidentified. Each CDR3 protein is one row after TCRdb ran MiXCR on the 5' RACE reads. The sample carries about 170,000 distinct CDR3 sequences, 11% recorded once. The data were taken from a study of T cells after yellow fever vaccination. Study-level information: Preparation used SMART-Seq v4 Ultra Low Input for the low-cell-number fractions. Study-wide points: The secondary response was weaker, and its peak arrived faster, on day 5 versus 15.

V was clipped by 5 bases and J by 6 bases, with 16 bases between them. CDR1 GTSNPN and CDR2 SVGIG come from the germline V gene (reference sequence). This CDR3 is built from 13 residues. This TCR was sampled from a man aged 18 to 29 who received the YFV17D yellow fever vaccine. The chain uses TRBV30 and TRBJ1-2; possibly TRBD1 for D (5 bases). The sample here was CD8+ T cells sorted from PBMCs, taken 15 days after the yellow fever booster vaccination. CDR3 sequence reads: CAWSQGSPDGYTF. As DNA, the CDR3 is TGTGCCTGGTCTCAGGGTTCGCCGGATGGCTACACCTTC.